This is a list of T cell receptor beta chains from one sample in a study of blood T cell repertoires in COVID-19. The table came from immunoSEQ multiplex PCR; TCRdb's copy has only in-frame clones and leaves some out. The sample yields 300,000 to 350,000 clones, over 75% seen once. Sequenced material: PBMCs or T cells enriched from blood (not recorded which). The receptors here all came from a man between 25 and 39 years old who had recovered from COVID-19. Both conserved end residues are part of each CDR3. D genes are given only for firm matches. Part of the rows lack a size; the others show once, few, many or a class for expanded clones.

CDR3,DNA,D,V,J,size
CASSQVRSQGETEAFF,TGTGCCAGCAGCCAAGTTAGATCACAGGGGGAGACTGAAGCTTTCTTT,TRBD1,TRBV4-2,TRBJ1-1,.
CASSQEVGGLFF,TGTGCCAGCAGCCAAGAAGTAGGGGGTTTGTTCTTC,.,TRBV3-1/TRBV3-2,TRBJ2-1,.
CASSEGWRPEAFF,TGTGCCAGCAGTGAAGGCTGGAGGCCTGAAGCTTTCTTT,.,TRBV2,TRBJ1-1,.
CASSLVGDTQYF,TGTGCCAGCAGCCTAGTCGGGGATACGCAGTATTTT,.,TRBV12-3/TRBV12-4,TRBJ2-3,.
CASSVQAGGHGYTF,TGTGCCAGCAGCGTACAGGCAGGGGGCCATGGCTACACCTTC,TRBD1,TRBV9,TRBJ1-2,.
CAWNLNTEAFF,TGTGCCTGGAACTTGAACACTGAAGCTTTCTTT,.,TRBV30,TRBJ1-1,.
CASSPAGDRGRNTIYF,TGTGCCAGCAGCCCCGCTGGGGACAGGGGTCGAAACACCATATATTTT,TRBD1,TRBV27,TRBJ1-3,.
CASRGTGHRAKNIQYF,TGTGCCAGCAGGGGAACGGGACATCGAGCCAAAAACATTCAGTACTTC,.,TRBV6-4,TRBJ2-4,.
CASSPGGLAKNIQYF,TGTGCCAGCAGCCCCGGAGGTCTAGCCAAAAACATTCAGTACTTC,.,TRBV5-4,TRBJ2-4,.
CSASEGGYGYTF,TGCAGTGCTAGTGAGGGAGGGTATGGCTACACCTTC,.,TRBV20-1,TRBJ1-2,.
CASRIDGVPGGYTF,TGTGCCAGCAGAATAGACGGGGTACCTGGTGGCTACACCTTC,.,TRBV5-4,TRBJ1-2,once
CASRDTSDQPQHF,TGTGCCAGCAGAGACACTTCGGATCAGCCCCAGCATTTT,.,TRBV12-3/TRBV12-4,TRBJ1-5,once
CATSRGVTPREKLFF,TGTGCCACCAGCAGAGGAGTAACGCCCAGGGAAAAACTGTTTTTT,.,TRBV15,TRBJ1-4,.
CASSPGGGSYNEQFF,TGTGCCAGCAGCCCCGGGGGGGGCTCCTACAATGAGCAGTTCTTC,TRBD2,TRBV2,TRBJ2-1,.
CASSTLAGGDYNEQFF,TGTGCCAGCAGTACTCTAGCGGGGGGGGACTACAATGAGCAGTTCTTC,TRBD2,TRBV6-4,TRBJ2-1,.
CASSFTPIWKGVDSPLHF,TGTGCCAGCAGTTTCACCCCCATTTGGAAGGGGGTTGATTCACCCCTCCACTTT,.,TRBV5-4,TRBJ1-6,.
CASRLPQSTEAFF,TGTGCCAGCAGGCTACCCCAAAGCACTGAAGCTTTCTTT,.,TRBV28,TRBJ1-1,.
CASSLLTGRNTEAFF,TGCGCCAGCAGCTTGTTGACAGGCCGGAACACTGAAGCTTTCTTT,.,TRBV5-1,TRBJ1-1,.
CASSPQGEKLFF,TGTGCCAGCAGCCCCCAGGGGGAAAAACTGTTTTTT,.,TRBV7-9,TRBJ1-4,.
CASSLRGLNTEAFF,TGTGCCAGCAGTTTGAGGGGGCTGAACACTGAAGCTTTCTTT,TRBD1,TRBV27,TRBJ1-1,.
CSGTGGASEKLFF,TGCAGCGGTACAGGGGGCGCGAGTGAAAAACTGTTTTTT,TRBD1,TRBV29-1,TRBJ1-4,.
CASSLEGLERGLYEQYF,TGCGCCAGCAGCCTTGAGGGCCTCGAGCGGGGCCTCTACGAGCAGTACTTC,TRBD2,TRBV4-1,TRBJ2-7,.
CAWSHPAGNTIYF,TGTGCCTGGAGTCACCCGGCTGGAAACACCATATATTTT,.,TRBV30,TRBJ1-3,.
CAISESVGQGFHGYTF,TGTGCCATCAGTGAGTCCGTTGGGCAGGGCTTCCATGGCTACACCTTC,.,TRBV10-3,TRBJ1-2,.
CATRSGQGANQPQHF,TGTGCCACCAGGAGTGGACAGGGGGCAAATCAGCCCCAGCATTTT,TRBD1,TRBV24-1,TRBJ1-5,.
CASSPLQGRETQYF,TGTGCCAGCTCACCTCTACAGGGGCGAGAGACCCAGTACTTC,TRBD1,TRBV18,TRBJ2-5,once
CASSQDGTGSSYNSPLHF,TGTGCCAGCAGCCAAGACGGTACAGGGAGCTCCTATAATTCACCCCTCCACTTT,.,TRBV3-1/TRBV3-2,TRBJ1-6,.
CASSPTGQGFTEAFF,TGTGCCAGCAGCCCAACTGGACAGGGTTTCACTGAAGCTTTCTTT,TRBD1,TRBV11-1,TRBJ1-1,.
CASSSWDLRSPLHF,TGTGCCAGCAGTTCGTGGGACTTGCGTTCACCCCTCCACTTT,.,TRBV6-5,TRBJ1-6,.
CASSEYNSGVSGYEQYF,TGTGCCAGCAGTGAATATAATAGCGGGGTATCCGGCTACGAGCAGTACTTC,TRBD2,TRBV25-1,TRBJ2-7,.
CASSVRTGHTGELFF,TGTGCCAGCAGCGTTCGAACAGGGCACACCGGGGAGCTGTTTTTT,.,TRBV9,TRBJ2-2,.
CASSEGSQDGYTF,TGTGCCAGCAGCGAGGGTTCCCAGGATGGCTACACCTTC,.,TRBV7-9,TRBJ1-2,.
CASSLHQAGMSEQYF,TGTGCCAGCAGCTTACATCAGGCAGGTATGAGTGAGCAGTACTTC,.,TRBV11-2,TRBJ2-7,.
CASSGNYGYTF,TGTGCCAGCTCCGGGAACTATGGCTACACCTTC,.,TRBV6-5,TRBJ1-2,.
CASSPGGQPYGYTF,TGTGCCAGCAGCCCGGGCGGACAGCCCTATGGCTACACCTTC,.,TRBV5-4,TRBJ1-2,.
CASSQETGTANYGYTF,TGCGCCAGCAGCCAGGAAACCGGGACAGCTAACTATGGCTACACCTTC,TRBD1,TRBV4-3,TRBJ1-2,few
CARETGFNYGYTF,TGTGCCCGGGAGACAGGGTTTAACTATGGCTACACCTTC,TRBD1,TRBV30,TRBJ1-2,.
CAWSVMGTGGDTIYF,TGTGCCTGGAGTGTAATGGGGACAGGAGGGGACACCATATATTTT,TRBD1,TRBV30,TRBJ1-3,few
CASSLTAGNTIYF,TGTGCCAGCAGTTTGACAGCTGGAAACACCATATATTTT,.,TRBV12-3/TRBV12-4,TRBJ1-3,.
CSVGDRAGNTIYF,TGCAGCGTTGGAGACAGGGCTGGAAACACCATATATTTT,TRBD1,TRBV29-1,TRBJ1-3,.
CASSQGSGELFF,TGTGCCAGCAGTCAGGGTTCCGGGGAGCTGTTTTTT,.,TRBV2,TRBJ2-2,.
CASSPGLDRTLYGYTF,TGTGCCAGCAGCCCCGGGTTAGACAGGACTCTCTATGGCTACACCTTC,.,TRBV7-2,TRBJ1-2,.
CASSFLATDHYGYTF,TGTGCCAGCAGTTTCCTAGCGACGGACCACTATGGCTACACCTTC,.,TRBV27,TRBJ1-2,.
CASSQDVDRVFVTSNQPQHF,TGTGCCAGCAGCCAAGACGTGGACAGGGTGTTCGTAACGAGCAATCAGCCCCAGCATTTT,TRBD1,TRBV3-1/TRBV3-2,TRBJ1-5,once
CASSPSGDRGYGYTF,TGTGCCAGCAGCCCATCCGGAGACAGGGGCTATGGCTACACCTTC,TRBD1,TRBV6-5,TRBJ1-2,.